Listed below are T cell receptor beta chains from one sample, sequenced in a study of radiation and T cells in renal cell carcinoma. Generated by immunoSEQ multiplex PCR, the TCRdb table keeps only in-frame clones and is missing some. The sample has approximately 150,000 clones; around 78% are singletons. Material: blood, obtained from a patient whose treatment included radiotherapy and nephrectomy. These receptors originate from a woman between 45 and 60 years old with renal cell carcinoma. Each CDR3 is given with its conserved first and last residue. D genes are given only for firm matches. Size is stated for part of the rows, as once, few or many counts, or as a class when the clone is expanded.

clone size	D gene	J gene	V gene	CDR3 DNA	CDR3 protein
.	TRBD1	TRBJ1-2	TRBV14	TGTGCCAGCAGCTTAGACAGGGCCTATGGCTACACCTTC	CASSLDRAYGYTF
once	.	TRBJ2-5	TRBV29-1	TGCAGCGTTGATGGGGCTACAGAGACCCAGTACTTC	CSVDGATETQYF
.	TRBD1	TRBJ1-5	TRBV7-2	TGTGCCAGCAGCTTAGGTGGTGGGACAGGGGGAGTCAAACAGCATTTT	CASSLGGGTGGVKQHF
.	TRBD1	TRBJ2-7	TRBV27	TGTGCCAGCAGTTTATGGACAGGGGGAGAAGCCTACGAGCAGTACTTC	CASSLWTGGEAYEQYF
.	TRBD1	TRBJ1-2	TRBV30	TGTGCCTGGAGTCCCTCGGACAGGGTTTCAATCTATGGCTACACCTTC	CAWSPSDRVSIYGYTF
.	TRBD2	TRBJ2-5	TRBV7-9	TGTGCCAGCAGCTCCCCTTTGACTAGCGGGCGAGAGACCCAGTACTTC	CASSSPLTSGRETQYF
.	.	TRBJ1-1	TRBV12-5	TGTGCTAGTTGGGGTCCGACGAACACTGAAGCTTTCTTT	CASWGPTNTEAFF
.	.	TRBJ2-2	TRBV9	TGTGCCAGCAGCGCCACCGTGGGGACCGGGGAGCTGTTTTTT	CASSATVGTGELFF
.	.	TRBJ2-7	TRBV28	TGTGCCAGCGTAGGGCTGAGGGGTAAGACCTCCTACGAGCAGTACTTC	CASVGLRGKTSYEQYF
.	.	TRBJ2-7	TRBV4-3	TGCGCCAGCAGCCAAGATCTTACGGGCACCTACGAGCAGTACTTC	CASSQDLTGTYEQYF
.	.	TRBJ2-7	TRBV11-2	TGTGCCAGCAGCTTAGATAGGTGGGAGTTAGGCTACGAGCAGTACTTC	CASSLDRWELGYEQYF
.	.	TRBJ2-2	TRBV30	TGTGCCTGGAGACCCCGGGGCAATACGAACACCGGGGAGCTGTTTTTT	CAWRPRGNTNTGELFF
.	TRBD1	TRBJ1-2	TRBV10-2	TGCGCCAGCCTCGGACAGGTGGGGGGCTACACCTTC	CASLGQVGGYTF
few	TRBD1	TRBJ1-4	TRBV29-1	TGCAGCGTCCATGGACAGGGCGGTGAAAAACTGTTTTTT	CSVHGQGGEKLFF
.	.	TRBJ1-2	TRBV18	TGTGCCAGCTCACCCGGGGTATCGGAATCTGGCTACACCTTC	CASSPGVSESGYTF
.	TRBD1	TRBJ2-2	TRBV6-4	TGTGCCAGCAGTCCGGCGACAGGGGGATTGGTCGGGGAGCTGTTTTTT	CASSPATGGLVGELFF
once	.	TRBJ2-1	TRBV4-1	TGCGCCAGCAGCCAGTCCGGGACTTTTGGTAATGAGCAGTTCTTC	CASSQSGTFGNEQFF
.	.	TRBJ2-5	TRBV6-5	TGTGCCAGCAGTTCGAGAAGGGGGGGTAGAGAGACCCAGTACTTC	CASSSRRGGRETQYF
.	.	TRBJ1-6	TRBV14	TGTGCCAGCAAGGGTGCAGGGAGGAATTCACCCCTCCACTTT	CASKGAGRNSPLHF
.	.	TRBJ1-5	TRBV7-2	TGTGCCAGCAGCCCGGCCGAATTCTATAGCAATCAGCCCCAGCATTTT	CASSPAEFYSNQPQHF
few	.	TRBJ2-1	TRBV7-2	TGTGCCAGCAGCCAATTAGCGAGGGTCTCCTACAATGAGCAGTTCTTC	CASSQLARVSYNEQFF
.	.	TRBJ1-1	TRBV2	TGTGCCAGCAGATCCGGGACGGGAAACACTGAAGCTTTCTTT	CASRSGTGNTEAFF
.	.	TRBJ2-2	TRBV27	TGTGCCAGCAGTTTCATTGGGACGAAGAACACCGGGGAGCTGTTTTTT	CASSFIGTKNTGELFF
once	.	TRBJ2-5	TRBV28	TGTGCCAGCAGCCCCCCGGCCCTGCGGGAGACCCAGTACTTC	CASSPPALRETQYF
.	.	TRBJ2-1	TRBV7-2	TGTGCCAGCAGCTTAGTCGGGACCTCAGATGAGCAGTTCTTC	CASSLVGTSDEQFF
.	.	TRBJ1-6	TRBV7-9	TGTGCCAGCAGCTACGGACAGAATTCACCCCTCCACTTT	CASSYGQNSPLHF
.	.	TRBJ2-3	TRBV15	TGTGCCACCAGCAGAGGCGGATCAGATACGCAGTATTTT	CATSRGGSDTQYF
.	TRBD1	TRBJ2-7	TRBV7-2	TGTGCCAGCAGCCCTGACAGGGCCTTGGGTGAGCAGTACTTC	CASSPDRALGEQYF
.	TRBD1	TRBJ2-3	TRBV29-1	TGCAGCGATCGACAGGGGACAGATACGCAGTATTTT	CSDRQGTDTQYF
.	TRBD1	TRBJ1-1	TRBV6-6	TGTGCCAGCACTTTTCAGGGGGCGCGCACTGAAGCTTTCTTT	CASTFQGARTEAFF
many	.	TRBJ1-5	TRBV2	TGTGCCAGCAGTGAAGAACCCCAGCCCCAGCATTTT	CASSEEPQPQHF
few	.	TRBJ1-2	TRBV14	TGTGCCAGCAGCCACTCATGGAACTATGGCTACACCTTC	CASSHSWNYGYTF
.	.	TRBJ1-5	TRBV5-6	TGTGCCAGCAGCTTGGGGTTGGGGCAGGGCAGTCAGCCCCAGCATTTT	CASSLGLGQGSQPQHF
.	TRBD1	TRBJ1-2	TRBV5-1	TGCGCCAGCAGCTTGGCCGGGACAGGGGGAGACTATGGCTACACCTTC	CASSLAGTGGDYGYTF
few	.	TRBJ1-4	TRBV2	TGTGCCAGCAGGGGACAAAGGGTCGGAGAAAAACTGTTTTTT	CASRGQRVGEKLFF